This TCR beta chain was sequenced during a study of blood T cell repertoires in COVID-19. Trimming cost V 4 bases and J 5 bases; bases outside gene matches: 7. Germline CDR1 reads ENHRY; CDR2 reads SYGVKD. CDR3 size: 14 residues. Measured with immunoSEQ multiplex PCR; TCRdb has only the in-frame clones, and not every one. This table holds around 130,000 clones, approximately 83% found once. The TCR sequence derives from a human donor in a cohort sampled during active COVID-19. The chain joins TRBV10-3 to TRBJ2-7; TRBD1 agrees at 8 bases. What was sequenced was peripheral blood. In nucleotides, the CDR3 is TGTGCCATCAGTGGCCGGACAGGGACCAACGAGCAGTACTTC. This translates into CAISGRTGTNEQYF.